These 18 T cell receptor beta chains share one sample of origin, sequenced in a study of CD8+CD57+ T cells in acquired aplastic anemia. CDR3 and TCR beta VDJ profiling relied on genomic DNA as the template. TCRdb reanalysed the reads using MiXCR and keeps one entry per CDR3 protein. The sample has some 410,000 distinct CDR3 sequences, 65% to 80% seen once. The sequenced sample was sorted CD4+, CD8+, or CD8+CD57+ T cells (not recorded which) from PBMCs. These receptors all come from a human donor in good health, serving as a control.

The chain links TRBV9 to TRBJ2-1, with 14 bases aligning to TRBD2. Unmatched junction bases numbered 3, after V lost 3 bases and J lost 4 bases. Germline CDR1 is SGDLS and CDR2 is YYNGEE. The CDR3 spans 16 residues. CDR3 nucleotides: TGTGCCAGCAGCGAGGGACTAGCGGGGGAGTACAATGAGCAGTTCTTC. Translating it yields CASSEGLAGEYNEQFF.

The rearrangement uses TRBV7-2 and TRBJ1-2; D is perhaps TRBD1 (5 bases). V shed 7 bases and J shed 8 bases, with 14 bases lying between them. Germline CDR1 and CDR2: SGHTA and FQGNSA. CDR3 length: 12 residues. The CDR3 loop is CASTFQGWGYTF. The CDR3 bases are TGTGCCAGCACCTTCCAGGGTTGGGGCTACACCTTC.

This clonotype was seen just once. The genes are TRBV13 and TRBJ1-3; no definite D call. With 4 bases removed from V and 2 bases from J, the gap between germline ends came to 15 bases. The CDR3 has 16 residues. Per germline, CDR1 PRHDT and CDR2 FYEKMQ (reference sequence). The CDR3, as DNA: TGTGCCAGCAGCTGGCCGGGCCTTTTGGCTGGAAACACCATATATTTT. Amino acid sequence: CASSWPGLLAGNTIYF. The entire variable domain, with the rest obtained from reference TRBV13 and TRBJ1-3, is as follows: AAGVIQSPRHLIKEKRETATLKCYPIPRHDTVYWYQQGPGQDPQFLISFYEKMQSDKGSIPDRFSAQQFSDYHSELNMSSLELGDSALYFCASSWPGLLAGNTIYFGEGSWLTVV.

The CDR3 coding sequence is TGTGCCAGCAGCTCGAGGGGGGGGAGGGGCAGCACAGATACCTTC. It yields the protein CASSSRGGRGSTDTF. V usage is TRBV7-3 and J usage is TRBJ1-2, with a tentative D call TRBD1 (6 bases). CDR3 length: 15 amino acids. Between the trimmed V and J ends, which lost 4 bases and 14 bases, there was a span of 26 bases. Germline V gene lookup returns CDR1 SGHTA and CDR2 FQGTGA.

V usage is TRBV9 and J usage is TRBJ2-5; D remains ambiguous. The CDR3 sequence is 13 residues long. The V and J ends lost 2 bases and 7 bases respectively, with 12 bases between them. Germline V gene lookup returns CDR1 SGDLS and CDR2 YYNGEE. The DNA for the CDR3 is TGTGCCAGCAGCGTGGGTGGGTCCGGGACCCAGTACTTC. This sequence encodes CASSVGGSGTQYF. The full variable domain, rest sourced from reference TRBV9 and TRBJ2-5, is DSGVTQTPKHLITATGQRVTLRCSPRSGDLSVYWYQQSLDQGLQFLIQYYNGEERAKGNILERFSAQQFPDLHSELNLSSLELGDSALYFCASSVGGSGTQYFGPGTRLLVL.

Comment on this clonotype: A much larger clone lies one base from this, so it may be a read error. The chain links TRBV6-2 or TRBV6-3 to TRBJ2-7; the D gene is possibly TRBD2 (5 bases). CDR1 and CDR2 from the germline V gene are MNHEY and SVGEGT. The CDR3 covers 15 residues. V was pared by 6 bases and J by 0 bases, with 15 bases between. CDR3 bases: TGTGCCAGCAGATCTCTTTTGGGGAGCTCCTACGAGCAGTACTTC. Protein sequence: CASRSLLGSSYEQYF.

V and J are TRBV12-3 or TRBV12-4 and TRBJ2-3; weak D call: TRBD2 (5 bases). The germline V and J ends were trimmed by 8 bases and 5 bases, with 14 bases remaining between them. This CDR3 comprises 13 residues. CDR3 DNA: TGTGCCAGCGCCGCGGAGGCTCGAGATACGCAGTATTTT. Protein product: CASAAEARDTQYF.

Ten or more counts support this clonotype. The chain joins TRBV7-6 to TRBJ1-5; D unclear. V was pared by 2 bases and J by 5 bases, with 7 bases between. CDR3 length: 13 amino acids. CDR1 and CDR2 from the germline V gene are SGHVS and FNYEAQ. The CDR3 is CASSLYPYQPQHF. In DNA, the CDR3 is TGTGCCAGCAGCTTATATCCGTATCAGCCCCAGCATTTT.

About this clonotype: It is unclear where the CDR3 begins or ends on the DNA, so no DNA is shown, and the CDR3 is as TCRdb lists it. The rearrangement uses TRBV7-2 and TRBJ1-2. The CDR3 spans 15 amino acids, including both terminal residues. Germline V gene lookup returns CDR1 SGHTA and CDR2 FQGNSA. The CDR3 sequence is CASSRNWDEQYFGTF.

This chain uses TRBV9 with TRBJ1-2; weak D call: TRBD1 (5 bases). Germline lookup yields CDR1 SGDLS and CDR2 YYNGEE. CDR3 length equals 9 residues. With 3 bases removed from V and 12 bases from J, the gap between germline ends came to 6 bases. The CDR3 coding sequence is TGTGCCAGCAGCGCAGGGAACACCTTC. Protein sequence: CASSAGNTF.

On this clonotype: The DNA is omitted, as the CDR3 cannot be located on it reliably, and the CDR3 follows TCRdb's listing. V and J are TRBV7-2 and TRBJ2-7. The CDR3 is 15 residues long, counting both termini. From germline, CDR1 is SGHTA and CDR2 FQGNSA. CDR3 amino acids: CASSLGNTEAFFGYF.

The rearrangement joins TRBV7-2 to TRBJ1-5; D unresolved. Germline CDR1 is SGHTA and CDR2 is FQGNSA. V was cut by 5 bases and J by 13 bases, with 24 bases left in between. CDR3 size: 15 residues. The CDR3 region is CASSACWGSTYQQHF. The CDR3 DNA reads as TGTGCCAGCAGCGCCTGCTGGGGTTCCACCTACCAGCAGCATTTT.

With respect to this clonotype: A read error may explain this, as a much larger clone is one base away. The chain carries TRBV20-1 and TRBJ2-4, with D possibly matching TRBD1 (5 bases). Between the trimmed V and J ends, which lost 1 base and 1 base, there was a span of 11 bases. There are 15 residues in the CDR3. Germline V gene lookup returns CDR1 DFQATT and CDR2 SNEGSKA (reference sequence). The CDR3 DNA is TGCAGTGCTAGAGGTCAGGGTGGGGCCAAAAACATTCAGTACTTC. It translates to CSARGQGGAKNIQYF.

CDR3 amino acids: CSAPRPMGQGFPKYGYTF. In DNA form, the CDR3 reads TGCAGTGCTCCCCGGCCGATGGGACAGGGATTTCCAAAGTATGGCTACACCTTC. This chain connects TRBV20-1 to TRBJ1-2, with TRBD1 matching over 9 bases. J was trimmed by 5 bases and V by 5 bases; bases with no gene match: 21. Germline lookup yields CDR1 DFQATT and CDR2 SNEGSKA (reference sequence). CDR3 length: 18 amino acids.

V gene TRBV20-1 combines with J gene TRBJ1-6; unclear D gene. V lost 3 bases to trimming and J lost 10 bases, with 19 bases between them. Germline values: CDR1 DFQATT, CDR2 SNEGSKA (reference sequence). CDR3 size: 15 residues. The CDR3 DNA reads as TGCAGTGCTAGGACTAGCGGTGAGCAGTTCTCACCCCTCCACTTT. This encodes CSARTSGEQFSPLHF.

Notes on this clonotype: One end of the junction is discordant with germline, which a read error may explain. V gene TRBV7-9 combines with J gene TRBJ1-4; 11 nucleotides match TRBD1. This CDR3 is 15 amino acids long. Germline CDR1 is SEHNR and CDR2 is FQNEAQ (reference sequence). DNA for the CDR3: TGTGCCAGCAGCAGAGATGGGACAGGGGGGGAAAAGCTGTTTTTT. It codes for CASSRDGTGGEKLFF.

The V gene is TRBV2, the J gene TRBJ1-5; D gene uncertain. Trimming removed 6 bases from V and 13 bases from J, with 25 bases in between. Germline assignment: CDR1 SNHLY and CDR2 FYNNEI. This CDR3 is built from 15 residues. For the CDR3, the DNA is TGTGCCAGCAGCCTCCTGCGGGGTGACACTCAGGAGCAGCATTTT. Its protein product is CASSLLRGDTQEQHF.

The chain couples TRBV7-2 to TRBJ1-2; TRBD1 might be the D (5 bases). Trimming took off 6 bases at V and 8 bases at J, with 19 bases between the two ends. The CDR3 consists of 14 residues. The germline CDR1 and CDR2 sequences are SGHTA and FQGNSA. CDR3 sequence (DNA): TGTGCCAGCAGGGGTACAGGACACGACAAGGGCTACACCTTC. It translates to CASRGTGHDKGYTF.